The TCR beta chain under discussion was sequenced for a study of cytomegalovirus exposure and HLA in healthy donors. Study outcomes and limitations: TCR beta chain V- and J-gene trimming was linked, in a later analysis, to a missense variant in DCLRE1C. An analysis that was carried out later associated 15,000 to 20,000 TCR beta sequences with HLA alleles at 0.05 false discovery rate. Earlier analysis looked at TCR beta V segments, and most were productive about 87% or about 30% of the time.

Concerning this clone itself: Its target is not known. At one boundary the junction diverges from the germline segment, which might be a read error.

The PCR used 60 Vbeta and 13 Jbeta primers. Sequencing was performed with immunoSEQ multiplex PCR; in TCRdb, only in-frame clones are kept and a portion is missing. The table shows about 200,000 clones, with 65% to 85% occurring only once. The CDR3 contains 12 residues. Germline-derived CDR1 and CDR2 are SEHNR and FQNEAQ (reference sequence). Donors in the study were healthy people who gave bone marrow. The sequencing input was PBMCs. The chain couples TRBV7-9 to TRBJ1-1; D call uncertain. The clonotype originates from a woman in her twenties or thirties in good health and CMV-seronegative. The CDR3 region has the DNA TGTTCCAGCAGCTTAGCGGCCGCTGAAGCTTTCTTT. It codes for CSSSLAAAEAFF.